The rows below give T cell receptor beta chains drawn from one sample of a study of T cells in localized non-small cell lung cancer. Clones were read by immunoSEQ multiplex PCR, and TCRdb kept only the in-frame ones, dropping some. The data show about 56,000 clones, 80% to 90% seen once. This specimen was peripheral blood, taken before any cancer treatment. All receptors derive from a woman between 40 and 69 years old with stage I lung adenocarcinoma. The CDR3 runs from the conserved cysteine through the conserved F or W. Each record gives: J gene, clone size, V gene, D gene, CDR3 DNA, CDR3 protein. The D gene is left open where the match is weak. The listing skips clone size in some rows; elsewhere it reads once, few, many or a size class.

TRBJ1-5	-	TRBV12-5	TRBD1	TGTGCTAGTGCTCTGACAGGGGGAAATCAGCCCCAGCATTTT	CASALTGGNQPQHF
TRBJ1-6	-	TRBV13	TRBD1	TGTGCCAGCAGCACCGGACAGGGAAATTCACCCCTCCACTTT	CASSTGQGNSPLHF
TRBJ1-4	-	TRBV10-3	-	TGTGCCATCAGAGACGGGACGGATGAAAAACTGTTTTTT	CAIRDGTDEKLFF
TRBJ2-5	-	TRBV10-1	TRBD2	TGCGCCAGCAGTGAGTCGGCGGGGGGAGGACAAGAGACCCAGTACTTC	CASSESAGGGQETQYF
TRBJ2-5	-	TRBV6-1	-	TGTGCCAGCAGTGCGGGCGAGACCCAGTACTTC	CASSAGETQYF
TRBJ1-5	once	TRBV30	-	TGTGCCTGGAGTGTAGGAGGGATTGGGGGCAATCAGCCCCAGCATTTT	CAWSVGGIGGNQPQHF
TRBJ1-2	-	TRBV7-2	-	TGTGCCAGCAGACCGGACACCTTTCCTAACTATGGCTACACCTTC	CASRPDTFPNYGYTF
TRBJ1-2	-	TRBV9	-	TGTGCCAGCAGCGCCACCTCAGGCTATGGCTACACCTTC	CASSATSGYGYTF
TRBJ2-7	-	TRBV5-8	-	TGTGCCAGCAGCTGGCACAGGGGAGCGGGCTACGAGCAGTACTTC	CASSWHRGAGYEQYF
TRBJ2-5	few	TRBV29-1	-	TGCAGCGTTGAAGTAACGGGTTTTGGGACCCAGTACTTC	CSVEVTGFGTQYF
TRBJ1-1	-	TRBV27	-	TGTGCCAGCGGCGAACAGGGAGGAACTGAAGCTTTCTTT	CASGEQGGTEAFF
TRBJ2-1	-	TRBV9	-	TGTGCCACCAACAGCGACCCGGTTGAGGAGCAGTTCTTC	CATNSDPVEEQFF
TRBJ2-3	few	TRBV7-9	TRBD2	TGTGCCATTCTAGCGGGGCCCCCCCCAGATACGCAGTATTTT	CAILAGPPPDTQYF
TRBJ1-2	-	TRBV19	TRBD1	TGTGCCAGTAGTGAACAGACAGGGAACTATGGCTACACCTTC	CASSEQTGNYGYTF
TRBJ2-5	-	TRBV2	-	TGTGCCAGCAGGAATACTCAGGGGGGCCAAGAGACCCAGTACTTC	CASRNTQGGQETQYF
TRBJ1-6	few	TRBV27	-	TGTGCCAGTAAAAACGGGGGTTCACCCCTCCACTTT	CASKNGGSPLHF
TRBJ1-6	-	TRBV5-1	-	TGCGCCAGCAGCTCGGACAGCTCCTATAATTCACCCCTCCACTTT	CASSSDSSYNSPLHF
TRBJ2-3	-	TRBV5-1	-	TGCGCCAGCAGCCCCGGGGGAAGAATCGCAGATACGCAGTATTTT	CASSPGGRIADTQYF
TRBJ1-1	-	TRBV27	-	TGTGCCAGCAGCCGCACGTTGGGGTCTGAAGCTTTCTTT	CASSRTLGSEAFF
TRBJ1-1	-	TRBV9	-	TGTGCCAGCACTAGTGACGGGAACACTGAAGCTTTCTTT	CASTSDGNTEAFF